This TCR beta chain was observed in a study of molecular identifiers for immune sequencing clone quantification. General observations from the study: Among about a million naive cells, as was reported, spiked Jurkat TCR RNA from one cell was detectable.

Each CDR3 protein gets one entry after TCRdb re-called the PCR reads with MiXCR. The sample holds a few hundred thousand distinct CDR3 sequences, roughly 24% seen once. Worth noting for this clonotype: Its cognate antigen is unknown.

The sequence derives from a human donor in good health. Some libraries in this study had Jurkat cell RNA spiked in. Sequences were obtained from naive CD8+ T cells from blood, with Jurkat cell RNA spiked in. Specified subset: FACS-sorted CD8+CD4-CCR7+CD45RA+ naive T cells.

CDR3: CASQGQGSNTEAFF. The DNA for the CDR3 is TGTGCCAGCCAGGGACAGGGTTCGAACACTGAAGCTTTCTTT. The chain couples TRBV6-5 to TRBJ1-1, with TRBD1 matching 9 bases. The CDR3 is 14 residues long. CDR1 MNHEY and CDR2 SVGAGI come from the germline V gene. V lost 8 bases and J lost 1; bases outside the gene matches: 5.